Listed below are T cell receptor beta chains from one sample, sequenced in a study of T cell repertoires in cytomegalovirus infection. TCRdb reprocessed the reads via MiXCR and lists one record per CDR3 protein. The table records 150,000 to 180,000 distinct CDR3 sequences, 23% of them present only once. The source material was PBMCs. These receptors originate from a human donor in good health (CMV status not recorded). Some clones in this sample may be carry-over from other donors' samples. Each CDR3 is given with its conserved first and last residue. D genes are given only for firm matches. A row's size may be missing; if present it is once, few, many or a size class.

D: .
J: TRBJ2-3
V: TRBV12-3/TRBV12-4
size: .
DNA: TGTGCCAGCACCGACTACCTTTCTTCCACAGATACGCAGTATTTT
CDR3: CASTDYLSSTDTQYF

D: TRBD1
J: TRBJ1-6
V: TRBV11-2
size: .
DNA: TGTGCCAGCAGCTTAGGGACAGGGAGCGGACCCCTCCACTTT
CDR3: CASSLGTGSGPLHF

D: .
J: TRBJ2-7
V: TRBV7-2
size: many
DNA: TGTGCCAGCAGCTTAGCGCGGTCACCCTACGAGCAGCAGTACTTC
CDR3: CASSLARSPYEQQYF

D: .
J: TRBJ2-1
V: TRBV27
size: .
DNA: TGTGCCAGCAGTTCCTTCGACGGATCCTACAATGAGCAGTTCTTC
CDR3: CASSSFDGSYNEQFF

D: TRBD2
J: TRBJ2-1
V: TRBV5-4
size: few
DNA: TGTGCCAGCAGCCCCCGGATAGCGGGAGGGAATGAGCAGTTCTTC
CDR3: CASSPRIAGGNEQFF

D: .
J: TRBJ1-5
V: TRBV11-2
size: .
DNA: TGTGCCAGCAGCTTATTCCGCCATAGCAATCAGCCCCAGCATTTT
CDR3: CASSLFRHSNQPQHF

D: .
J: TRBJ1-5
V: TRBV10-2
size: few
DNA: TGCGCCAGCAGTCCCGGGACTGGGGGCGCGGTAGGGAATCAGCCCCAGCATTTT
CDR3: CASSPGTGGAVGNQPQHF

D: .
J: TRBJ1-1
V: TRBV6-6
size: few
DNA: TGTGCCAGCAACCCGGGGGGGAACACTGAAGCTTTCTTT
CDR3: CASNPGGNTEAFF

D: .
J: TRBJ1-1
V: TRBV7-9
size: many
DNA: TGTGCCAGCAGCCCCCCCGGATCTAGCACTGAAGCTTTCTTT
CDR3: CASSPPGSSTEAFF

D: .
J: TRBJ2-7
V: TRBV6-2/TRBV6-3
size: few
DNA: TGTGCCAGCAGTTATATGGTCTCCTACGAGCAGTACTTC
CDR3: CASSYMVSYEQYF

D: TRBD1
J: TRBJ1-3
V: TRBV5-1
size: .
DNA: TGCGCCAGCAGCTCCGGACAGGGGGCTTCTGGAAACACCATATATTTT
CDR3: CASSSGQGASGNTIYF

D: .
J: TRBJ2-2
V: TRBV7-6
size: .
DNA: TGTGCCAGCAGCTTAGTTAGGCCCGGGGAGCTGTTTTTT
CDR3: CASSLVRPGELFF

D: TRBD2
J: TRBJ2-4
V: TRBV9
size: .
DNA: TGTGCCAGCAGCGTAGGGGAGGGTCTAAACATTCAGTACTTC
CDR3: CASSVGEGLNIQYF

D: TRBD2
J: TRBJ2-2
V: TRBV7-2
size: many
DNA: TGTGCCAGCAGCTTAAGGACTAGCGGCTTCGCGAACACCGGGGAGCTGTTTTTT
CDR3: CASSLRTSGFANTGELFF

D: TRBD1
J: TRBJ1-1
V: TRBV25-1
size: few
DNA: TGTGCCAGCAGTGACGACAGGGCTCTGAACACTGAAGCTTTCTTT
CDR3: CASSDDRALNTEAFF

D: .
J: TRBJ1-5
V: TRBV6-1
size: .
DNA: TGTGCCAGCAGTGAAGCCGGACAGCAAAATCAGCCCCAGCATTTT
CDR3: CASSEAGQQNQPQHF

D: .
J: TRBJ2-7
V: TRBV7-8
size: .
DNA: TGTACCAGCAGCTTAGAAAAGGGGCCCTTCTACGAGCAGTACTTC
CDR3: CTSSLEKGPFYEQYF

D: .
J: TRBJ2-2
V: TRBV4-3
size: few
DNA: TGCGCCAGCAGCCAAGTAACGGGAGCCACCGGGGAGCTGTTTTTT
CDR3: CASSQVTGATGELFF